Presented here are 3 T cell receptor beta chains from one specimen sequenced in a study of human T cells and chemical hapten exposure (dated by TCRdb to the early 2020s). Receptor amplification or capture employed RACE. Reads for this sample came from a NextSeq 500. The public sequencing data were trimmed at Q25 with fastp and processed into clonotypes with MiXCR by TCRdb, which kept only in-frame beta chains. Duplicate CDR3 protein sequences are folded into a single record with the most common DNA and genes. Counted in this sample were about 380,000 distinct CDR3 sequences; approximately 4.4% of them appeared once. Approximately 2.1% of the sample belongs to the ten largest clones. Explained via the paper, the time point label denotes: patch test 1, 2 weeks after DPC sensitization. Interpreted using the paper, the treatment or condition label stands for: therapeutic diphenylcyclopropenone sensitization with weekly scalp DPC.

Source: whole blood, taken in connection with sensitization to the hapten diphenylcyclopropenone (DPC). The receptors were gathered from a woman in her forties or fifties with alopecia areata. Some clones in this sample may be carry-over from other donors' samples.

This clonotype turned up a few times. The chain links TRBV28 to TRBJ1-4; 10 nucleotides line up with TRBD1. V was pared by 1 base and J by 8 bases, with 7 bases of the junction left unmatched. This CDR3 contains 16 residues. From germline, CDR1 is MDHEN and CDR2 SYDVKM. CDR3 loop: CASSLSGQGVYEKLFF. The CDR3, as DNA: TGTGCCAGCAGTTTATCCGGACAGGGGGTATACGAAAAACTGTTTTTT. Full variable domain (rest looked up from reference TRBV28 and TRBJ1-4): DVKVTQSSRYLVKRTGEKVFLECVQDMDHENMFWYRQDPGLGLRLIYFSYDVKMKEKGDIPEGYSVSREKKERFSLILESASTNQTSMYLCASSLSGQGVYEKLFFGSGTQLSVL.

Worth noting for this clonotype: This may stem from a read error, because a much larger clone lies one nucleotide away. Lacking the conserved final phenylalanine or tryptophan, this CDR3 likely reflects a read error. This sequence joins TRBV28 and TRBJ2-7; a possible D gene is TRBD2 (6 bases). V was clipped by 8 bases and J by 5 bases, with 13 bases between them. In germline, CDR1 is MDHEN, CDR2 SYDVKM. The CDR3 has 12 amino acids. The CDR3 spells CASHWRADEQYI. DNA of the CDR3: TGTGCCAGCCACTGGAGGGCCGACGAGCAGTACATC.

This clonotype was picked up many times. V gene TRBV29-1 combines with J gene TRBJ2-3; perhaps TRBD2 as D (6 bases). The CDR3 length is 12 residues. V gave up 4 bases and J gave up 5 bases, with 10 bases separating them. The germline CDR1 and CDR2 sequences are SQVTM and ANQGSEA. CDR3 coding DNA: TGCAGCGTTGGGAGGGTAGAAGATACGCAGTATTTT. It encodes CSVGRVEDTQYF.